Below are 6 T cell receptor beta chains sequenced from a single sample in a study of T cell clonality in common variable immunodeficiency. Study-wide results and caveats: Common variable immunodeficiency TCR beta sequences reportedly had fewer deletions and N-nucleotide insertions.

Their antigen targets remain unknown. Clones were read by immunoSEQ multiplex PCR, and TCRdb kept only the in-frame ones, dropping some. Recorded here are just over 20,000 clones, none singletons. Input material: peripheral blood mononuclear cells. The receptors stem from a human donor with common variable immunodeficiency.

There are many counts of this clone. From the germline J gene comes the end of the CDR3, since the read stops 3 residues before it. The J gene is TRBJ2-1, the V gene TRBV9; D unclear. Trimming pared 3 bases from V and 8 bases from J, leaving 21 bases between. CDR1 SGDLS and CDR2 YYNGEE come from the germline V gene. The CDR3 has 16 amino acids. CDR3 sequence: CASSGKFQYISYEQFF. The CDR3 bases that were read are TGTGCCAGCAGCGGAAAATTTCAGTACATTAGCTATGAG.

This clone was recorded many times. The read ends 3 residues shy of where the CDR3 ends; the end is completed using the germline J gene. The rearrangement uses TRBV7-8 and TRBJ1-2; D call uncertain. V shed 6 bases and J shed 0 bases, with 8 bases lying between them. The CDR3 spans 13 residues. Germline loops: CDR1 SGHVS, CDR2 FQNEAQ. The sequenced CDR3 bases are TGTGCCAGCAGTCCCTTTCCTAACTATGGC. Translating it yields CASSPFPNYG. The complete CDR3 protein is CASSPFPNYGYTF.

This clone was detected only a few times. The read ends 3 residues shy of where the CDR3 ends; the end is completed using the germline J gene. This chain connects TRBV13 to TRBJ2-7, with unresolved D. The germline V and J ends were trimmed by 4 bases and 2 bases, with 3 bases remaining between them. CDR1 and CDR2 (germline): PRHDT, FYEKMQ (reference sequence). The CDR3 has 11 amino acids. CDR3 DNA (partial): TGTGCCAGCAGCTCCGCCTACGAG. Residues: CASSSAYE. The full CDR3 sequence reads CASSSAYEQYF.

This clone was seen repeatedly, ten times or more. The read finishes 3 residues shy of the CDR3 end, and the germline J gene is used to complete it. The V gene is TRBV5-1, the J gene TRBJ2-7; D possibly corresponds to TRBD1 (5 bases). The CDR3 is made up of 14 amino acids. Trimming removed 1 base from V and 3 bases from J, with 11 bases in between. Germline CDR1 is SGHRS and CDR2 is YFSETQ. The DNA read from the CDR3 is TGCGCCAGCAGCTTGAGGGGTCCCGTCTACGAG. Its protein product is CASSLRGPVYE. In full, the CDR3 is CASSLRGPVYEQYF. The full variable domain, rest sourced from reference TRBV5-1 and TRBJ2-7, is KAGVTQTPRYLIKTRGQQVTLSCSPISGHRSVSWYQQTPGQGLQFLFEYFSETQRNKGNFPGRFSGRQFSNSRSEMNVSTLELGDSALYLCASSLRGPVYEQYFGPGTRLTVT.

This clone showed up many times. Read sequence stops 3 residues before the CDR3 end, and the germline J gene provides the missing end. The rearrangement links TRBV19 to TRBJ2-5, with D possibly matching TRBD1 (5 bases). Germline V gives CDR1 LNHDA, CDR2 SQIVND (reference sequence). The CDR3 has 14 amino acids. Trimming took off 8 bases at V and 5 bases at J, with 18 bases between the two ends. CDR3 residues: CASGAGTRWETQYF. The CDR3 bases that were read are TGTGCCAGTGGGGCCGGAACCAGATGGGAGACC.

This clone has ten or more counts. The observed sequence ends 3 residues before the CDR3 terminus, with the missing tail filled in from the germline J gene. The chain carries TRBV5-1 and TRBJ1-6, with 7 bases that match TRBD1. CDR1 is SGHRS and CDR2 is YFSETQ in the germline V gene. V trimming: 0 bases; J trimming: 6 bases; junction bases outside the gene matches: 3. This CDR3 has 15 residues. The part of the CDR3 DNA that was read is TGCGCCAGCAGCTTGGAAGGGACAGCTAATTCACCC. It codes for CASSLEGTANSP. The full CDR3 reads CASSLEGTANSPLHF.